Shown below are 13 T cell receptor beta chains from a single sample sequenced in a study of cytomegalovirus exposure and HLA in healthy donors. PCR was performed using 60 Vbeta and 13 Jbeta primers. Data came from immunoSEQ multiplex PCR; TCRdb stores just in-frame clones and leaves some out. The sample consists of about 200,000 clones, roughly 80% of them appearing once. What was sequenced was PBMCs. The receptors were gathered from a woman in her 30s in good health and CMV-seronegative.

This clone was seen just once. This is likely a read error, given that the CDR3 carries no conserved phenylalanine or tryptophan at its end. No DNA is shown, since the ends of the CDR3 on it are uncertain; the CDR3 is the one TCRdb lists. The J gene is TRBJ2-3, the V gene TRBV13; the table gives TRBD2 as D, unverified against the DNA. With termini counted, the CDR3 has 12 amino acids. Per germline, CDR1 PRHDT and CDR2 FYEKMQ (reference sequence). Here the CDR3 reads CASSARSGGAIP.

The V gene is TRBV4-1, the J gene TRBJ1-1; tentative D call: TRBD1 (6 bases). Germline lookup yields CDR1 MGHRA and CDR2 YSYEKL. The length of the CDR3 is 13 residues. The V end was cut by 1 base, the J end by 7 bases, with 10 bases between. The CDR3 DNA follows: TGCGCCAGCAGCCAAGGGACAGTGGATGAAGCTTTCTTT. Amino acid sequence: CASSQGTVDEAFF.

This clone was found a few times. V and J are TRBV27 and TRBJ2-1; possibly TRBD2 for D (5 bases). V was pared by 6 bases and J by 6 bases, with 12 bases between. Germline CDR1 is MNHEY and CDR2 is SMNVEV (reference sequence). The CDR3 loop spans 13 amino acids. CDR3 DNA: TGTGCCAGCAGCTATACTAGAACCAATGAGCAGTTCTTC. Translated: CASSYTRTNEQFF.

This chain connects TRBV5-1 to TRBJ1-1, with D perhaps matching TRBD1 (5 bases). CDR1 and CDR2 (germline): SGHRS, YFSETQ. The length of the CDR3 is 14 residues. Trimming stripped 4 bases from V and 1 base from J, with 11 bases between. CDR3 DNA: TGCGCCAGCAGCCCAACGACAGCGAACACTGAAGCTTTCTTT. Translated, it gives CASSPTTANTEAFF. Complete variable domain (other parts from reference TRBV5-1 and TRBJ1-1): KAGVTQTPRYLIKTRGQQVTLSCSPISGHRSVSWYQQTPGQGLQFLFEYFSETQRNKGNFPGRFSGRQFSNSRSEMNVSTLELGDSALYLCASSPTTANTEAFFGQGTRLTVV.

The chain joins TRBV9 to TRBJ2-1, with 11 bases lining up with TRBD2. The CDR3 consists of 15 residues. Unmatched junction bases numbered 2, after V lost 0 bases and J lost 6 bases. Germline V gene lookup returns CDR1 SGDLS and CDR2 YYNGEE. In nucleotides, the CDR3 is TGTGCCAGCAGCGTAGATAGCGGGAGGGCCAATGAGCAGTTCTTC. Translated, it gives CASSVDSGRANEQFF.

This sequence joins TRBV11-2 and TRBJ2-2; D might be TRBD1 (7 bases). V lost 6 bases, J lost 3 bases, and 14 bases lay in between. CDR3 length equals 15 residues. Germline V gene sequence: CDR1 SGHAT, CDR2 FQNNGV. The CDR3 protein is CASRSDREDTGELFF. The CDR3 bases are TGTGCCAGCAGATCCGACAGGGAGGACACCGGGGAGCTGTTTTTT.

The J gene is TRBJ2-1, the V gene TRBV19, with D maybe TRBD1 (6 bases). V dropped 4 bases and J dropped 1 base, with 14 bases sitting between them. CDR3 length equals 16 residues. Germline values: CDR1 LNHDA, CDR2 SQIVND (reference sequence). The CDR3 coding sequence is TGTGCCAGTAGTACTACAGGGCCCCCATCCTACAATGAGCAGTTCTTC. Translated, it gives CASSTTGPPSYNEQFF.

The chain links TRBV11-2 to TRBJ2-1; 14 nucleotides agree with TRBD2. Germline V gene lookup returns CDR1 SGHAT and CDR2 FQNNGV. The junction had 6 bases not matched to a gene; V was cut back by 4 bases and J by 7 bases. This CDR3 spans 16 amino acids. The CDR3 DNA sequence: TGTGCCAGCAGCTCCGGGACTAGCGGGAGAGCGAATGAGCAGTTCTTC. Protein: CASSSGTSGRANEQFF. Drawing the rest from reference TRBV11-2 and TRBJ2-1, the complete variable domain is EAGVAQSPRYKIIEKRQSVAFWCNPISGHATLYWYQQILGQGPKLLIQFQNNGVVDDSQLPKDRFSAERLKGVDSTLKIQPAKLEDSAVYLCASSSGTSGRANEQFFGPGTRLTVL.

This clone has just one count. The rearrangement uses TRBV7-8 and TRBJ2-5, with TRBD1 matching 7 bases. CDR1 SGHVS and CDR2 FQNEAQ come from the germline V gene. This CDR3 is built from 15 residues. Trimming removed 0 bases from V and 4 bases from J; junction bases left unmatched: 5. CDR3 loop: CASSLAHRGLETQYF. CDR3 coding DNA: TGTGCCAGCAGCTTAGCGCACAGGGGTTTAGAGACCCAGTACTTC.

The rearrangement uses TRBV2 and TRBJ2-3; D is perhaps TRBD2 (6 bases). CDR1 is SNHLY, CDR2 FYNNEI, per germline. This CDR3 spans 15 amino acids. For the CDR3, the DNA is TGTGCTCAGCATTCTCAGGCGGGGAACTCGGATACGCAGTATTTT. This sequence encodes CAQHSQAGNSDTQYF.

The J gene is TRBJ1-2, the V gene TRBV28; a possible D gene is TRBD1 (5 bases). Looked up from germline, CDR1 is MDHEN and CDR2 is SYDVKM. Deletions cut 1 base from V and 2 bases from J, with 14 bases between. The CDR3 is made up of 16 amino acids. The CDR3: CASSLLWGDGNYGYTF. For the CDR3, the DNA is TGTGCCAGCAGTTTATTGTGGGGGGACGGCAACTATGGCTACACCTTC.

This chain connects TRBV5-1 to TRBJ2-3; 7 nucleotides agree with TRBD2. In germline, CDR1 is SGHRS, CDR2 YFSETQ. This CDR3 spans 15 amino acids. V trimming: 4 bases; J trimming: 0 bases; junction bases outside the gene matches: 5. The CDR3 reads CASSQSGASTDTQYF. CDR3 coding DNA: TGCGCCAGCAGCCAAAGCGGGGCTAGCACAGATACGCAGTATTTT.

The rearrangement uses TRBV27 and TRBJ2-3; no clear D gene. CDR1 MNHEY and CDR2 SMNVEV come from the germline V gene (reference sequence). This CDR3 is built from 15 residues. V gave up 4 bases and J gave up 1 base, with 12 bases separating them. DNA of the CDR3: TGTGCCAGCAGTTCGAATCCTACTGGCACAGATACGCAGTATTTT. It is translated as CASSSNPTGTDTQYF.